The rows below give T cell receptor beta chains drawn from one sample of a study of T cells in Graves' hyperthyroidism and ophthalmopathy. One entry per CDR3 protein results from TCRdb running MiXCR on the multiplex PCR reads. There are 550,000 to 600,000 distinct CDR3 sequences in the sample; 16% occur only once, and 15% to 20% lies in the top ten. The specimen sequenced was blood. These receptors all stem from a woman between 18 and 29 years old with Graves' hyperthyroidism. Both conserved end residues are part of each CDR3. D genes are given only for firm matches. For some rows the clone size is stated as once, few or many, or as a class when expanded; others skip it.

j_gene,v_gene,d_gene,abundance,CDR3aa,CDR3nt
TRBJ1-6,TRBV7-6,NA,many,CASSAGQLQNSPLHF,TGTGCCAGCAGCGCTGGACAGCTCCAGAATTCACCCCTCCACTTT
TRBJ1-1,TRBV20-1,TRBD1,few,CSASTGTGDQLNTEAFF,TGCAGTGCTTCAACCGGGACAGGGGATCAGTTAAACACTGAAGCTTTCTTT
TRBJ1-2,TRBV2,NA,many,CASSARDGANYGYTF,TGTGCCAGCAGTGCCCGGGACGGCGCTAACTATGGCTACACCTTC
TRBJ1-4,TRBV20-1,TRBD1,NA,CSARDRVNEKLFF,TGCAGTGCCAGAGACAGGGTCAATGAAAAACTGTTTTTT
TRBJ2-2,TRBV28,NA,NA,CASSFISPGTSTGELFF,TGTGCCAGCAGTTTCATAAGTCCTGGGACTTCCACCGGGGAGCTGTTTTTT
TRBJ2-3,TRBV20-1,TRBD2,many,CSAREILAGSFPDTQYF,TGCAGTGCTAGAGAAATCCTAGCGGGGTCTTTCCCAGATACGCAGTATTTT
TRBJ2-7,TRBV27,NA,many,CASSGFFTSNEQYF,TGTGCCAGTTCCGGGTTCTTCACCTCAAACGAGCAGTACTTC
TRBJ2-1,TRBV12-5,NA,few,CASGWDEYNEQFF,TGTGCTAGTGGTTGGGACGAATACAATGAGCAGTTCTTC
TRBJ1-5,TRBV5-5,TRBD1,NA,CASNRDSDNQPQHF,TGTGCCAGCAACCGGGACAGCGACAATCAGCCCCAGCATTTT
TRBJ1-2,TRBV6-1,TRBD1,few,CASSRDSWGYTF,TGTGCCAGCAGCCGGGACAGCTGGGGCTACACCTTC
TRBJ1-3,TRBV5-1,NA,NA,CASSFGGYSGNTIYF,TGCGCCAGCAGCTTTGGGGGCTACTCTGGAAACACCATATATTTT
TRBJ1-1,TRBV20-1,TRBD1,many,CSAREDRGDTEAFF,TGCAGTGCTAGAGAGGACAGGGGGGACACTGAAGCTTTCTTT
TRBJ2-1,TRBV5-1,NA,NA,CASSYGGEPEQFF,TGCGCCAGCAGCTATGGAGGGGAGCCTGAGCAGTTCTTC
TRBJ2-7,TRBV5-1,TRBD1,few,CASSDLYRGRDEQYF,TGCGCCAGCAGCGATTTATACAGGGGACGCGACGAGCAGTACTTC
TRBJ2-1,TRBV20-1,NA,many,CSHRRGGAYNEQFF,TGCAGTCATAGAAGGGGGGGGGCCTACAATGAGCAGTTCTTC
TRBJ2-4,TRBV28,TRBD2,many,CASSIGLAGVKNIQYF,TGTGCCAGCAGTATTGGACTAGCGGGGGTCAAAAACATTCAGTACTTC
TRBJ2-5,TRBV2,NA,many,CASSDFGLIQETQYF,TGTGCCAGCAGTGATTTCGGACTTATACAAGAGACCCAGTACTTC
TRBJ1-2,TRBV12-3/TRBV12-4,TRBD1,many,CASSNTGTGGGGYTF,TGTGCCAGCAGTAATACCGGGACAGGGGGCGGAGGCTACACCTTC
TRBJ2-7,TRBV18,TRBD1,many,CASSRDRGYEQYF,TGTGCCAGCAGTAGGGACAGGGGCTACGAGCAGTACTTC